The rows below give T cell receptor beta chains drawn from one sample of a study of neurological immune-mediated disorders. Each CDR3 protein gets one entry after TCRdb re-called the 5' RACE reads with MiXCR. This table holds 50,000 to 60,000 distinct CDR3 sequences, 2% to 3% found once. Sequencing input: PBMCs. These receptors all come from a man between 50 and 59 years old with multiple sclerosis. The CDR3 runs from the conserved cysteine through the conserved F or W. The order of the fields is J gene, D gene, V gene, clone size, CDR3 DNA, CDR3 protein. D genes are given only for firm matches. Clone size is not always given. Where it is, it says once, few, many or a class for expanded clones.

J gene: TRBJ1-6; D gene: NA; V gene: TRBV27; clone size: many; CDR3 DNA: TGTGCCAGCAGTCAGGTGGCTTCACCCCTCCACTTT; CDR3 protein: CASSQVASPLHF
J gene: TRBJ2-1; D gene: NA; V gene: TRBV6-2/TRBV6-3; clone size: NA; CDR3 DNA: TGTGCCAGCAGTTACAGCGCTTACAATGAGCAGTTCTTC; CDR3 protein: CASSYSAYNEQFF
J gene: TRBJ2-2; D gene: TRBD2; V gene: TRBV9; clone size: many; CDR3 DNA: TGTGCCAGCATATCTCGGGGGGGCCCTGCCGGGGAGCTGTTTTTT; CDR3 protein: CASISRGGPAGELFF
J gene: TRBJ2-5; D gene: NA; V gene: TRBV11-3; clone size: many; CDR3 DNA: TGTGCCAGCAGTCTAAACGGTGGAGAGACCCAGTACTTC; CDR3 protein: CASSLNGGETQYF
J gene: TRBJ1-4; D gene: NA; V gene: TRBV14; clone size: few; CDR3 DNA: TGTGCCAGCAGCCTTGGGAGATATGAAAAACTGTTTTTT; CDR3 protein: CASSLGRYEKLFF
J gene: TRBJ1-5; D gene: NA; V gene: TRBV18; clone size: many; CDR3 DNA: TGTGCCAGCTCGCCCGCCCCCCGGGATCAGCCCCAGCATTTT; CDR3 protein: CASSPAPRDQPQHF
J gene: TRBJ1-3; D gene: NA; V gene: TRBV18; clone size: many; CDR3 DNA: TGTGCCAGCTCACCACCGCAGGCAAGCGGAAGAAACACCATATATTTT; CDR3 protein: CASSPPQASGRNTIYF
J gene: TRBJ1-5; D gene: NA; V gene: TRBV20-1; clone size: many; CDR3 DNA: TGCAGTGCTAGAGATTTTGCGGATCAGCCCCAGCATTTT; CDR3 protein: CSARDFADQPQHF
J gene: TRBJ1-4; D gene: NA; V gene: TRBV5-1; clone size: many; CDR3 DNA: TGCGCCAGCAGCTTGAGGGGCGACAATGAAAAACTGTTTTTT; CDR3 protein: CASSLRGDNEKLFF
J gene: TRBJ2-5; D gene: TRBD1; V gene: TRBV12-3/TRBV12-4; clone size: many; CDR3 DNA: TGTGCCAGCAGTGGACAGGGGGAGGAGACCCAGTACTTC; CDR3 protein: CASSGQGEETQYF
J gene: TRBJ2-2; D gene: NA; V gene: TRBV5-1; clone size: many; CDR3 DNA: TGCGCCAGCAGCTCCGCACCAATGAAGACCGGGGAGCTGTTTTTT; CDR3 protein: CASSSAPMKTGELFF
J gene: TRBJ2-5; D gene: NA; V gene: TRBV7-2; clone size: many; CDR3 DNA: TGTGCCAGCTCTCTTTTCAGGGAGACCCAGTACTTC; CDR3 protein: CASSLFRETQYF
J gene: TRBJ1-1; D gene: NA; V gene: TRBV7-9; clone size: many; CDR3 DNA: TGTGCCAGCAGCTTCGGTTCCACTGAAGCTTTCTTT; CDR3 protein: CASSFGSTEAFF
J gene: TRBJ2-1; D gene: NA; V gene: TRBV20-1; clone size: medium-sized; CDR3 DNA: TGCAGTGGTCACAGGGCGAATGAGCAGTTCTTC; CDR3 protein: CSGHRANEQFF
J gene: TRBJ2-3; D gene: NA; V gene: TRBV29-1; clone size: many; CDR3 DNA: TGCAGCGCAGTAGCTTCAGATACGCAGTATTTT; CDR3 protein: CSAVASDTQYF
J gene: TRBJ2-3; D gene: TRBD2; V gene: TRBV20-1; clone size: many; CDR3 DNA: TGCAGTGCTACCGAAAAGCGGGGGCCAGATACGCAGTATTTT; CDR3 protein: CSATEKRGPDTQYF
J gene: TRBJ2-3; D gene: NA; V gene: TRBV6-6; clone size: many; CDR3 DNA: TGTGCCAGCAGTGCGAGCACAGATACGCAGTATTTT; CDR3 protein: CASSASTDTQYF
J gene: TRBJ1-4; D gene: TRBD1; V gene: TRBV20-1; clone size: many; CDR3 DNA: TGCAGTGCTAGCTCCGGGACAGGGATCGTTGGACAACTGTTTTTT; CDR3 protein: CSASSGTGIVGQLFF
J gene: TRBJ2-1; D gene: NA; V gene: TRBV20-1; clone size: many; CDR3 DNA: TGCAGTGCTAGGCCACTAGGATATGAGCAGTTCTTC; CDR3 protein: CSARPLGYEQFF
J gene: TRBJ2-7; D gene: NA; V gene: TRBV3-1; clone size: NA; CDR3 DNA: TGTGCCAGCAGCCAAGCCGCAGCCTACGAGCAGTACTTC; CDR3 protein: CASSQAAAYEQYF
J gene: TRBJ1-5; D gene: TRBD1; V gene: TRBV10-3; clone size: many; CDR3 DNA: TGTGCCATCAGTCCTGGACAGGGGGCGTTTCAGCCCCAGCATTTT; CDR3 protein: CAISPGQGAFQPQHF
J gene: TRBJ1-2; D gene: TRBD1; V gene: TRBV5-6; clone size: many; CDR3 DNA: TGTGCCAGCAGCCCCCGACAGGGGCTTTCCTATGGCTACACCTTC; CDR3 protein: CASSPRQGLSYGYTF
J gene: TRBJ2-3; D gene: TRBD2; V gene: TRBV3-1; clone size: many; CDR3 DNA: TGTGCCAGCAGCGCGGTAGGGACTAGAGGCTTCGGTACGCAGTATTTT; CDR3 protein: CASSAVGTRGFGTQYF
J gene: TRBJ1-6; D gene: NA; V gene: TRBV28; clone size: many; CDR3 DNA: TGTGCCAGCAGTTTAGCCGGGGGAAATTCACCCCTCCACTTT; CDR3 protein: CASSLAGGNSPLHF
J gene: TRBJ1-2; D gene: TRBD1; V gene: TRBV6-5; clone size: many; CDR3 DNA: TGTGCCAGCAGTGGGCGACAGGGGGCGTATGGCTACACCTTC; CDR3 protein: CASSGRQGAYGYTF
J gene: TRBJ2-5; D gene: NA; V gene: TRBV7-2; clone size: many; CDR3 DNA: TGTGCCAGCAGCTGGACGGCGGGGTTCCAAGAGACCCAGTACTTC; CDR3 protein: CASSWTAGFQETQYF
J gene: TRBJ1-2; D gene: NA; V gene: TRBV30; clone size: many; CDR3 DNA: TGTGCCTGGAGTGTACGAATGGGAGGCTACACCTTC; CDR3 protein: CAWSVRMGGYTF
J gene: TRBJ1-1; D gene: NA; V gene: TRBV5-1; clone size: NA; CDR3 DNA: TGCGCCAGCAGCTTCTTGGGGAGTGAAGCTTTCTTT; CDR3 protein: CASSFLGSEAFF
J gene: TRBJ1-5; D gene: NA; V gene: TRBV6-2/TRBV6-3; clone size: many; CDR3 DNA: TGTGCCAGCAGTGACAATAGCAATCAGCCCCAGCATTTT; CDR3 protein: CASSDNSNQPQHF
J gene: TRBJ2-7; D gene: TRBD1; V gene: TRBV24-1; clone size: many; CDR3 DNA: TGTGCCACCAGTGCCGGACAGGGGTCCTACGAGCAGTACTTC; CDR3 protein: CATSAGQGSYEQYF
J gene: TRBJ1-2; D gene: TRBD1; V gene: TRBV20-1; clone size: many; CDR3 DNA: TGCAGTGCTCTACCCCTGGGACAGGGGGACTATGGCTACACCTTC; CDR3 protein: CSALPLGQGDYGYTF
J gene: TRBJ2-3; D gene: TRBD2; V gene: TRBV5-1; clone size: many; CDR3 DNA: TGCGCCAGCAGCCCCCAAGGAGCGGGGGGGCTAGATACGCAGTATTTT; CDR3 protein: CASSPQGAGGLDTQYF
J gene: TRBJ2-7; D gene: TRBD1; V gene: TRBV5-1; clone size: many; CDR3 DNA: TGCGCCAGCAGCCTCCGGGACAGGGGCCCTTACGAGCAGTACTTC; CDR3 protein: CASSLRDRGPYEQYF
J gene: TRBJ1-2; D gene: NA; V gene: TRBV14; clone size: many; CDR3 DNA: TGTGCCAGCAGCCAATGGGATTATGGCTACACCTTC; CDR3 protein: CASSQWDYGYTF
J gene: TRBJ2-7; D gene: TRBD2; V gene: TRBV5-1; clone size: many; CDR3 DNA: TGCGCCAGCAGTTTGATCCCTTGGGAGGGACGGTCCTACGAGCAGTACTTC; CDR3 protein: CASSLIPWEGRSYEQYF
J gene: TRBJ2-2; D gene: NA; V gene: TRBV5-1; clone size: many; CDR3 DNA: TGCGCCAGCAGCTTGTCAACGGCGAACACCGGGGAGCTGTTTTTT; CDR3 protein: CASSLSTANTGELFF
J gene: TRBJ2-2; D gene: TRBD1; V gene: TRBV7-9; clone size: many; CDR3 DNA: TGTGCCAGCAACCGGGACAGGGGCCGTCTTAACACCGGGGAGCTGTTTTTT; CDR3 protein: CASNRDRGRLNTGELFF
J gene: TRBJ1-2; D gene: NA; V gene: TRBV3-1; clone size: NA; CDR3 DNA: TGTGCCAGCAGCCAAACGGCCAGAAACTATGGCTACACCTTC; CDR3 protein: CASSQTARNYGYTF
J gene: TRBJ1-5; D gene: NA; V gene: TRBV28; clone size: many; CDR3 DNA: TGTGCCAGCAGTTTAGTGGCACTTCCTAGCAATCAGCCCCAGCATTTT; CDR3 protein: CASSLVALPSNQPQHF
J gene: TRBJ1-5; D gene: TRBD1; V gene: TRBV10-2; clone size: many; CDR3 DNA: TGCGCCAGCAGCCAGGGACAGGGGTATCAGCCCCAGCATTTT; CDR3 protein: CASSQGQGYQPQHF
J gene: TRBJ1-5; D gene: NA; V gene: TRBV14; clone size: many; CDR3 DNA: TGTGCCAGCAGCTATGGAGGGGGCAATCAGCCCCAGCATTTT; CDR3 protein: CASSYGGGNQPQHF
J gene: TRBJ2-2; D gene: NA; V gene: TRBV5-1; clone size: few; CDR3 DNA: TGCGCCAGCAGCCCCAGGGTTGCTGACACCGGGGAGCTGTTTTTT; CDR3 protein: CASSPRVADTGELFF
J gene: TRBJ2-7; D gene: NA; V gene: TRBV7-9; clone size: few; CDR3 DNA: TGTGACAGCAGCATTAATCCTCCCGAGCAGTACTTC; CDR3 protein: CDSSINPPEQYF
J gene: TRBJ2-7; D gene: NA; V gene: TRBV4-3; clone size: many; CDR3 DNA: TGCGCCAGCAGCCAAGTCGGAGGGGAACACGAGCAGTACTTC; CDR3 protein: CASSQVGGEHEQYF
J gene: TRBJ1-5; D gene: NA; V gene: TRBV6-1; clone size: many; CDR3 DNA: TGTGCCACCTATCGTAAAGAGGGCGCCTCTCAGCCCCAGCATTTT; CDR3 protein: CATYRKEGASQPQHF
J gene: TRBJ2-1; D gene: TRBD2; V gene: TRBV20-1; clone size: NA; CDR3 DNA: TGCAGTGCTAGAGATGAGTCCCTAGCGGGGTATTACAATGAGCAGTTCTTC; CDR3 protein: CSARDESLAGYYNEQFF